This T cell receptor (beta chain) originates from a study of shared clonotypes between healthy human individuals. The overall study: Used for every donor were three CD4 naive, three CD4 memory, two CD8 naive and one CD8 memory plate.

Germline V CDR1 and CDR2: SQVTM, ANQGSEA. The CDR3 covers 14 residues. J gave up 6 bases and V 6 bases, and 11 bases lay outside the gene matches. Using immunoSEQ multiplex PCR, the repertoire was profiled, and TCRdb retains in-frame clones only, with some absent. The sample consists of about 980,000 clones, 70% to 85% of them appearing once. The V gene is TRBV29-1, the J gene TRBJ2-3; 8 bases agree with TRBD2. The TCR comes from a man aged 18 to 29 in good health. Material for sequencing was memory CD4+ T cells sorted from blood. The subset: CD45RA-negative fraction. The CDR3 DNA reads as TGCAGCGTCCGGGGAACGGGAGGGCCGGATACGCAGTATTTT. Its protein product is CSVRGTGGPDTQYF.